The 27 T cell receptor beta chains below all came from one sample that was sequenced in a study of human thymus T cells. Libraries were prepared by immunoSEQ multiplex PCR; TCRdb keeps only in-frame clonotypes and omits some of them. Here the sample spans roughly 130,000 clones, 90% to 95% being singletons. It was from resections taken during corrective heart surgery that the thymus tissue came. Sequencing was done on a sample of thymus tissue. These receptors all stem from a boy in the first two years of life with a congenital heart defect but otherwise immunologically healthy.

This chain uses TRBV29-1 with TRBJ1-1, with D tentatively TRBD1 (5 bases). Germline loops: CDR1 SQVTM, CDR2 ANQGSEA. V was pared by 7 bases and J by 0 bases, with 18 bases between. This CDR3 region has 15 residues. CDR3 nucleotide sequence: TGCAGCGCCGTCGACCGGGGCTCTTTGAACACTGAAGCTTTCTTT. This codes for CSAVDRGSLNTEAFF.

On this clone itself: This specimen includes other DNA sequences encoding the same CDR3. The rearrangement links TRBV27 to TRBJ1-1, with TRBD1 matching over 9 bases. The J segment lost 5 bases and the V segment lost 4 bases, leaving 2 bases of the junction unmatched. CDR1 is MNHEY and CDR2 is SMNVEV in the germline V gene (reference sequence). The CDR3 is made up of 13 amino acids. CDR3 sequence reads: CASSSTGGTEAFF. CDR3 sequence (DNA): TGTGCCAGCAGTTCGACAGGGGGAACTGAAGCTTTCTTT.

V usage is TRBV5-6 and J usage is TRBJ2-2; D remains unclear. The CDR3 is 14 residues long. Per the germline V gene, CDR1 is SGHDT and CDR2 is YYEEEE. V lost 0 bases and J 3 bases, leaving 6 bases between the germline ends. The CDR3 DNA follows: TGTGCCAGCAGCTTGGGGGCGGACACCGGGGAGCTGTTTTTT. Amino acid sequence: CASSLGADTGELFF. Full variable domain (missing parts from reference TRBV5-6 and TRBJ2-2): DAGVTQSPTHLIKTRGQQVTLRCSPKSGHDTVSWYQQALGQGPQFIFQYYEEEERQRGNFPDRFSGHQFPNYSSELNVNALLLGDSALYLCASSLGADTGELFFGEGSRLTVL.

The chain joins TRBV7-9 to TRBJ2-1; maybe TRBD2 (6 bases). Looked up from germline, CDR1 is SEHNR and CDR2 is FQNEAQ (reference sequence). The CDR3 spans 18 residues. With 2 bases removed from V and 2 bases from J, the gap between germline ends came to 19 bases. CDR3 amino acids: CASSLPYLPGDPYNEQFF. In nucleotides, the CDR3 is TGTGCCAGCAGCTTACCATACTTACCGGGGGACCCCTACAATGAGCAGTTCTTC. Looking up the rest from reference TRBV7-9 and TRBJ2-1 gives the full variable domain: DTGVSQNPRHKITKRGQNVTFRCDPISEHNRLYWYRQTLGQGPEFLTYFQNEAQLEKSRLLSDRFSAERPKGSFSTLEIQRTEQGDSAMYLCASSLPYLPGDPYNEQFFGPGTRLTVL.

V is TRBV4-2 and J is TRBJ2-3, with D perhaps TRBD2 (5 bases). This CDR3 spans 17 amino acids. Germline V gene data show CDR1 as LGHNA and CDR2 as YNFKEQ. The V end lost 1 base, the J end lost 6 bases, and 20 bases lay between the germline ends. The chain's CDR3 is CASSQAPGPTRMDTQYF. The CDR3, as DNA: TGTGCCAGCAGCCAAGCCCCCGGACCTACTAGGATGGATACGCAGTATTTT.

The chain joins TRBV10-3 to TRBJ1-3; D not resolved. Trimming removed 5 bases at V and 0 bases at J, with 8 bases between. The CDR3 has 14 amino acids. Germline CDR1 and CDR2: ENHRY and SYGVKD. CDR3 in amino acids: CAISTGISGNTIYF. The CDR3 nucleotides read TGTGCCATCAGTACCGGGATCTCTGGAAACACCATATATTTT.

The rearrangement joins TRBV9 to TRBJ2-2; D might be TRBD1 (6 bases). The CDR3 is made up of 14 amino acids. Germline V lookup: CDR1 SGDLS, CDR2 YYNGEE. V was cut by 0 bases and J by 6 bases, with 9 bases left in between. The CDR3: CASSVGQEAGELFF. As DNA, the CDR3 is TGTGCCAGCAGCGTAGGACAGGAGGCCGGGGAGCTGTTTTTT. Supplemented by reference TRBV9 and TRBJ2-2, the full variable domain reads DSGVTQTPKHLITATGQRVTLRCSPRSGDLSVYWYQQSLDQGLQFLIQYYNGEERAKGNILERFSAQQFPDLHSELNLSSLELGDSALYFCASSVGQEAGELFFGEGSRLTVL.

The rearrangement links TRBV5-4 to TRBJ1-1; D may be TRBD1 (6 bases). This CDR3 is 18 amino acids long. V lost 4 bases and J lost 6, with 28 bases in between. Germline V gene data show CDR1 as SGHNT and CDR2 as YYREEE (reference sequence). The CDR3 region has the DNA TGTGCCAGCAGCCCAAAGACAACACAGGGAGAGGGGTGTGCTGAAGCTTTCTTT. It codes for CASSPKTTQGEGCAEAFF. Full variable domain (missing parts from reference TRBV5-4 and TRBJ1-1): ETGVTQSPTHLIKTRGQQVTLRCSSQSGHNTVSWYQQALGQGPQFIFQYYREEENGRGNFPPRFSGLQFPNYSSELNVNALELDDSALYLCASSPKTTQGEGCAEAFFGQGTRLTVV.

The chain combines TRBV5-1 with TRBJ2-7, with no clear D. V dropped 0 bases and J dropped 1 base, with 8 bases sitting between them. In germline, CDR1 is SGHRS, CDR2 YFSETQ. The CDR3 consists of 14 residues. The CDR3 region is CASSLVSDSYEQYF. In DNA, the CDR3 is TGCGCCAGCAGCTTGGTGTCAGATTCCTACGAGCAGTACTTC.

This clone was seen only once. J is TRBJ1-3 and V is TRBV7-9; TRBD1 is a possible D gene (5 bases). V lost 5 bases to trimming and J lost 0 bases, with 11 bases between them. The CDR3 spans 15 residues. CDR1 SEHNR and CDR2 FQNEAQ come from the germline V gene (reference sequence). The CDR3 loop reads CASSLGATSGNTIYF. In DNA, the CDR3 is TGTGCCAGCAGCCTCGGGGCAACCTCTGGAAACACCATATATTTT.

The chain recombines TRBV4-3 with TRBJ2-3; D not resolved. The CDR3 covers 17 residues. Between the trimmed V and J ends, which lost 0 bases and 4 bases, there was a span of 17 bases. In germline, CDR1 is LGHNA, CDR2 YSLEER. This CDR3 is CASSQDPPDFKADTQYF. CDR3 DNA: TGCGCCAGCAGCCAAGACCCCCCGGATTTCAAAGCAGATACGCAGTATTTT.

The chain's CDR3 is CASSQDPPGEGRGFYNSPLHF. The CDR3 region has the DNA TGCGCCAGCAGCCAAGATCCACCGGGTGAAGGGCGGGGCTTCTATAATTCACCCCTCCACTTT. J is TRBJ1-6 and V is TRBV4-1, with a tentative D call TRBD1 (5 bases). The CDR3 length is 21 residues. V was cut by 0 bases and J by 3 bases, with 24 bases left in between. Germline lookup yields CDR1 MGHRA and CDR2 YSYEKL.

The chain couples TRBV2 to TRBJ1-2; 7 bases fit TRBD1. V was clipped by 8 bases and J by 0 bases; unmatched bases: 9. Germline assignment: CDR1 SNHLY and CDR2 FYNNEI. This CDR3 spans 15 amino acids. As DNA, the CDR3 is TGTGCCAGCCACGACAGGGATATTACTAACTATGGCTACACCTTC. Translating it yields CASHDRDITNYGYTF.

The chain is built from TRBV6-1 and TRBJ2-7; the D is unclear. The V end was cut by 4 bases, the J end by 2 bases, with 3 bases between. This CDR3 has 11 residues. Germline loops: CDR1 MNHNS, CDR2 SASEGT. For the CDR3, the DNA is TGTGCCAGCAGTGTCCCCTACGAGCAGTACTTC. It codes for CASSVPYEQYF.

The chain uses TRBV7-2 and TRBJ2-7, with 11 bases identical to TRBD2. V gave up 5 bases and J gave up 3 bases; unmatched junction bases: 6. CDR1 SGHTA and CDR2 FQGNSA come from the germline V gene. The CDR3 runs to 15 residues. The CDR3 region has the DNA TGTGCCAGCAGCCTGAGACTAGCGGGGAGCTACGAGCAGTACTTC. Amino acid sequence: CASSLRLAGSYEQYF.

The V and J genes are TRBV30 and TRBJ1-1; TRBD1 matches at 9 bases. This CDR3 has 17 amino acids. V shed 0 bases, J shed 5 bases, and the junction held 13 bases outside the gene matches. The germline gives CDR1 GTSNPN, CDR2 SVGIG (reference sequence). The CDR3 bases are TGTGCCTGGAGTGTACTGCAACTCACACAGGGGGCAACTGAAGCTTTCTTT. Protein: CAWSVLQLTQGATEAFF. Full variable domain (missing parts from reference TRBV30 and TRBJ1-1): SQTIHQWPATLVQPVGSPLSLECTVEGTSNPNLYWYRQAAGRGLQLLFYSVGIGQISSEVPQNLSASRPQDRQFILSSKKLLLSDSGFYLCAWSVLQLTQGATEAFFGQGTRLTVV.

The chain links TRBV28 to TRBJ1-5; a weak D match, TRBD1 (6 bases). Between the trimmed V and J ends, which lost 0 bases and 5 bases, there was a span of 14 bases. In germline, CDR1 is MDHEN, CDR2 SYDVKM. The CDR3 extends over 16 amino acids. The CDR3 region has the DNA TGTGCCAGCAGTTTATGGGAGGGCAGGGGCGATCAGCCCCAGCATTTT. Residues: CASSLWEGRGDQPQHF.

This rearrangement joins TRBV10-3 to TRBJ1-6; D may be TRBD1 (6 bases). Trimming took 0 bases from V and 4 from J, leaving 25 bases between them. CDR3 length equals 21 residues. The germline V gene has CDR1 ENHRY and CDR2 SYGVKD. As DNA, the CDR3 is TGTGCCATCAGTGAGTCCGTGGGAAACCAGACAGGAAAGGGGTATAATTCACCCCTCCACTTT. Translated: CAISESVGNQTGKGYNSPLHF.

The chain carries TRBV4-2 and TRBJ2-7; a possible D gene is TRBD1 (5 bases). Germline V gene lookup returns CDR1 LGHNA and CDR2 YNFKEQ. CDR3 size: 16 residues. V gave up 3 bases and J gave up 0 bases, with 15 bases separating them. The CDR3 DNA sequence: TGTGCCAGCAGCCACAACCACAGGCCGAGCTCCTACGAGCAGTACTTC. Protein: CASSHNHRPSSYEQYF.

This clone was seen just once. This rearrangement joins TRBV5-6 to TRBJ2-7; D possibly corresponds to TRBD1 (5 bases). Trimming removed 2 bases at V and 5 bases at J, with 11 bases between. The CDR3 is 13 amino acids. CDR1 SGHDT and CDR2 YYEEEE come from the germline V gene. CDR3 protein: CASSFTGRHEQYF. CDR3 nucleotides: TGTGCCAGCAGCTTCACAGGTCGCCACGAGCAGTACTTC.

The chain uses TRBV19 and TRBJ1-3; TRBD1 is a possible D gene (6 bases). The V end was cut by 5 bases, the J end by 0 bases, with 11 bases between. The CDR3 is made up of 15 amino acids. Germline CDR1 and CDR2: LNHDA and SQIVND (reference sequence). The CDR3 region has the DNA TGTGCCAGTAGTCCCGACAGGAACTCTGGAAACACCATATATTTT. Translation gives CASSPDRNSGNTIYF.

The CDR3 is CASSFTPSDRGLGYTF. CDR3 nucleotides: TGTGCCAGTAGTTTCACACCATCGGACAGGGGGCTTGGCTACACCTTC. This rearrangement joins TRBV19 to TRBJ1-2, with TRBD1 matching 11 bases. Germline V gene data show CDR1 as LNHDA and CDR2 as SQIVND (reference sequence). V lost 5 bases, J lost 7 bases, and 12 bases stayed unmatched. This CDR3 has 16 residues.

This chain connects TRBV6-5 to TRBJ1-2; D is unresolved. Trimming left V 0 bases short and J 4 bases short, with 9 bases between. CDR1 and CDR2 from the germline V gene are MNHEY and SVGAGI. This CDR3 is built from 14 residues. The CDR3 nucleotides read TGTGCCAGCAGTTACTCGAGACGGAGCTATGGCTACACCTTC. This gives the protein CASSYSRRSYGYTF.

This chain joins TRBV5-6 and TRBJ1-1; the D is unclear. Deletions cut 0 bases from V and 1 base from J, with 13 bases between. The CDR3 is 16 amino acids. Germline assignment: CDR1 SGHDT and CDR2 YYEEEE. CDR3 loop: CASSLVVGRTNTEAFF. The CDR3 nucleotides read TGTGCCAGCAGCTTGGTAGTTGGCAGGACGAACACTGAAGCTTTCTTT.

The chain recombines TRBV11-3 with TRBJ1-1; 8 bases map to TRBD1. The CDR3 sequence is 17 residues long. Germline loops: CDR1 SGHNT, CDR2 YENEEA. The V segment lost 3 bases and the J segment 0 bases; nucleotides outside the gene matches: 9. The CDR3 loop is CASSLTGTGGLNTEAFF. In DNA, the CDR3 is TGTGCCAGCAGCTTGACCGGGACAGGAGGCTTGAACACTGAAGCTTTCTTT.

This chain uses TRBV5-1 with TRBJ2-7, with 15 nucleotides matching TRBD2. Germline CDR1 SGHRS, CDR2 YFSETQ. This CDR3 comprises 18 residues. After removal of 3 bases from V and 7 bases from J, the junction contained 14 bases not matched to a gene. Here the CDR3 DNA reads TGCGCCAGCAGCTGGGCCCCGGGACTAGCGGGGGGATGCCCGGAGCAGTACTTC. Translated: CASSWAPGLAGGCPEQYF.

This sequence joins TRBV5-1 and TRBJ2-1; 7 nucleotides line up with TRBD2. Germline loops: CDR1 SGHRS, CDR2 YFSETQ. The CDR3 covers 17 residues. V shed 0 bases and J 7 bases; nucleotides not matched to a gene: 13. The DNA for the CDR3 is TGCGCCAGCAGCTTGGGGGGACCCGTGCGGGGAGGGAATGAGCAGTTCTTC. It encodes CASSLGGPVRGGNEQFF. The variable domain in full, with the rest retrieved from reference TRBV5-1 and TRBJ2-1, is KAGVTQTPRYLIKTRGQQVTLSCSPISGHRSVSWYQQTPGQGLQFLFEYFSETQRNKGNFPGRFSGRQFSNSRSEMNVSTLELGDSALYLCASSLGGPVRGGNEQFFGPGTRLTVL.